The 29 T cell receptor beta chains reported below all come from one sample, sequenced in a study of read filtering for tumor transcriptome and immune sequencing. From about 400 ng of RNA, a library with molecular barcoded alpha/delta and beta/gamma adaptors was made. TCRdb reanalysed the reads using MiXCR and keeps one entry per CDR3 protein. The repertoire holds more than 45,000 distinct CDR3 sequences, about 12% seen once, with around 15% in the top ten. Sequenced input: a population of CD138-negative cells sorted from bone marrow. The receptors were sampled from a donor over 35 with multiple myeloma.

A word on this clonotype: Its ends do not fully match the called genes, so a read error is possible. The chain has TRBV3-1 and TRBJ2-1; no definite D call. The germline V gene encodes CDR1 LGHDT and CDR2 YNNKEL (reference sequence). The CDR3 runs 14 residues. The CDR3 region has the DNA TGTGCCAGAAGCCTTCAGGCAATGGGCGGTGAGCAGTTCTTC. This encodes CARSLQAMGGEQFF.

This clonotype has ten or more counts. This chain joins TRBV6-2 or TRBV6-3 and TRBJ2-2; TRBD1 aligns across 10 bases. Germline CDR1 and CDR2: MNHEY and SVGEGT. V gave up 6 bases and J gave up 9 bases; unmatched junction bases: 13. CDR3 size: 16 residues. The CDR3 DNA reads as TGTGCCAGCAGGAGGGGACAGGGGCCCAGGGACCGGGAGCTGTTTTTT. This sequence encodes CASRRGQGPRDRELFF.

This clonotype was seen ten or more times. The chain is built from TRBV6-6 and TRBJ1-3; D unclear. The CDR3 is 17 amino acids. V was clipped by 0 bases and J by 0 bases, with 12 bases between them. Germline V gives CDR1 MNHNY, CDR2 SVGAGI (reference sequence). CDR3: CASSYSIVSLSGNTIYF. The CDR3 DNA follows: TGTGCCAGCAGTTACTCGATAGTCAGCCTCTCTGGAAACACCATATATTTT.

The table lists this clonotype with many counts. This chain uses TRBV23-1 with TRBJ1-1; tentatively, D is TRBD1 (6 bases). TRBV23-1 is reported as an ORF; its role is uncertain. V was trimmed by 1 base and J by 0 bases, leaving 12 bases between them. The CDR3 runs 16 residues. This CDR3 reads CASSQYPTGLNTEAFF. The CDR3 bases are TGCGCCAGCAGTCAATACCCCACAGGGTTGAACACTGAAGCTTTCTTT.

In its sample, this clonotype was seen many times. The chain is built from TRBV3-1 and TRBJ2-1; TRBD1 matches 7 bases. Germline assignment: CDR1 LGHDT and CDR2 YNNKEL (reference sequence). V trimming: 6 bases; J trimming: 6 bases; junction bases outside the gene matches: 5. The length of the CDR3 is 13 residues. The CDR3 here is CASRSGGGNEQFF. CDR3 nucleotide sequence: TGTGCCAGCAGATCAGGGGGTGGCAATGAGCAGTTCTTC.

In its sample, this clonotype was seen many times. V gene TRBV6-6 combines with J gene TRBJ2-3; 10 bases fit TRBD2. CDR1 and CDR2 (germline): MNHNY, SVGAGI (reference sequence). The CDR3 is 15 amino acids. J gave up 2 bases and V 6 bases, and 5 bases lay outside the gene matches. Written as DNA, the CDR3 is TGTGCCAGCAGAGACGGGACTAGCGCCACAGATACGCAGTATTTT. This sequence encodes CASRDGTSATDTQYF.

Only a few counts were recorded for this clonotype. The J gene is TRBJ2-5, the V gene TRBV7-9, with D perhaps TRBD2 (7 bases). CDR3 length: 15 residues. Trimming pared 2 bases from V and 3 bases from J, leaving 13 bases between. Germline V gives CDR1 SEHNR, CDR2 FQNEAQ (reference sequence). The CDR3 region has the DNA TGTGCCAGCAGCTTAAAGCGGGACACAGAAGAGACCCAGTACTTC. It encodes CASSLKRDTEETQYF.

The chain is built from TRBV7-3 and TRBJ2-1, with D perhaps matching TRBD2 (6 bases). Trimming took 3 bases from V and 7 from J, leaving 28 bases between them. The CDR3 runs 19 residues. Per the germline V gene, CDR1 is SGHTA and CDR2 is FQGTGA. The CDR3 sequence: CASSFGVGGDGGRRNEQFF. The CDR3, as DNA: TGTGCCAGCAGCTTCGGGGTTGGCGGGGATGGGGGAAGAAGGAATGAGCAGTTCTTC.

This clonotype showed up just a few times. This sequence joins TRBV7-8 and TRBJ1-5; the match to TRBD1 covers 9 bases. CDR1 and CDR2 (germline): SGHVS, FQNEAQ. V lost 5 bases to trimming and J lost 2 bases; unmatched junction nucleotides: 7. The CDR3 has 16 amino acids. Here the CDR3 reads CASSPDRGDGNQPQHF. DNA for the CDR3: TGTGCCAGCAGCCCAGACAGGGGGGACGGCAATCAGCCCCAGCATTTT. Filled out from reference TRBV7-8 and TRBJ1-5, the complete variable domain reads GAGVSQSPRYKVAKRGQDVALRCDPISGHVSLFWYQQALGQGPEFLTYFQNEAQLDKSGLPSDRFFAERPEGSVSTLKIQRTQQEDSAVYLCASSPDRGDGNQPQHFGDGTRLSIL.

Ten or more counts support this clonotype. The chain joins TRBV12-3 or TRBV12-4 to TRBJ2-5; TRBD1 might be the D (5 bases). V lost 10 bases to trimming and J lost 4 bases, with 13 bases between them. The CDR3 totals 12 residues. CDR3 in amino acids: CATQAGSETQYF. Here the CDR3 DNA reads TGTGCCACACAGGCAGGGTCAGAGACCCAGTACTTC.

Comments on this clonotype: An end of the junction does not agree with germline; a read error may underlie this. The V gene is TRBV7-9, the J gene TRBJ2-2; 7 bases match TRBD2. The germline V gene has CDR1 SEHNR and CDR2 FQNEAQ (reference sequence). This CDR3 has 17 amino acids. CDR3 residues: CASARGGGSQNTGELSF. CDR3 DNA: TGTGCCAGCGCCCGTGGGGGGGGATCTCAAAACACCGGGGAGCTGTCTTTT. Together with reference TRBV7-9 and TRBJ2-2, the CDR3 gives the full variable domain: DTGVSQNPRHKITKRGQNVTFRCDPISEHNRLYWYRQTLGQGPEFLTYFQNEAQLEKSRLLSDRFSAERPKGSFSTLEIQRTEQGDSAMYLCASARGGGSQNTGELSFGEGSRLTVL.

This clonotype was recorded at least ten times. The rearrangement joins TRBV11-2 to TRBJ2-3; 10 bases fit TRBD2. This CDR3 comprises 15 residues. The trim removed 8 bases at V and 2 bases at J, leaving 7 bases unmatched. Germline loops: CDR1 SGHAT, CDR2 FQNNGV. The CDR3, as DNA: TGTGCCAGCCGTGATAGCGGGGGGCTCACAGATACGCAGTATTTT. It specifies CASRDSGGLTDTQYF.

Comments on this clonotype: Sequence at one end of the junction differs from germline and may be a read error. This rearrangement joins TRBV3-1 to TRBJ2-1; D may be TRBD1 (6 bases). Germline assignment: CDR1 LGHDT and CDR2 YNNKEL (reference sequence). CDR3 length: 13 amino acids. The CDR3 DNA is TGTGCCTGCAGTCGGGACAAAATAGCCTTGCAGTTCTTC. It translates to CACSRDKIALQFF.

The rearrangement uses TRBV27 and TRBJ2-1; D ambiguous. The V end was cut by 5 bases, the J end by 7 bases, with 12 bases between. Germline-derived CDR1 and CDR2 are MNHEY and SMNVEV (reference sequence). The CDR3 is made up of 13 amino acids. The CDR3 sequence: CASSPDVGNEQFF. CDR3 bases: TGTGCCAGCAGTCCCGACGTGGGTAATGAGCAGTTCTTC.

This clonotype was seen many times. This chain joins TRBV14 and TRBJ1-2; D is possibly TRBD1 (5 bases). V lost 0 bases to trimming and J lost 7 bases, with 15 bases between them. Germline V CDR1 and CDR2: SGHDN, FVKESK. The CDR3 has 15 amino acids. The CDR3 DNA reads TGTGCCAGCAGCCAAGAGGGGGTCAGGTCCGTTGGCTACACCTTC. Its translation: CASSQEGVRSVGYTF.

The V and J genes are TRBV2 and TRBJ2-5, with 7 bases aligning to TRBD1. The J segment lost 3 bases and the V segment lost 6 bases, leaving 1 base of the junction unmatched. The V gene's germline CDR1 is SNHLY and CDR2 FYNNEI. The CDR3 runs 12 residues. CDR3 nucleotide sequence: TGTGCCAGCAGCGACAGGGAAGAGACCCAGTACTTC. It encodes CASSDREETQYF.

The rearrangement joins TRBV5-8 to TRBJ1-3; perhaps TRBD1 as D (5 bases). The CDR3 has 15 residues. The V gene lost 4 bases and the J gene lost 0 bases, with 11 bases spanning the gap. The germline CDR1 and CDR2 sequences are SGHTS and YDEGEE. In nucleotides, the CDR3 is TGTGCCAGCAGCCTAAACAGGAACTCTGGAAACACCATATATTTT. It translates to CASSLNRNSGNTIYF.

This clonotype was counted at least ten times. The rearrangement uses TRBV27 and TRBJ1-4; D remains unclear. Germline V gene data show CDR1 as MNHEY and CDR2 as SMNVEV (reference sequence). The CDR3 sequence is 13 residues long. V was pared by 5 bases and J by 0 bases, with 4 bases between. CDR3 coding DNA: TGTGCCAGCAGTCCGACAACTAATGAAAAACTGTTTTTT. It yields the protein CASSPTTNEKLFF.

This clonotype was recorded many times. This chain links TRBV25-1 with TRBJ1-1; D gene unclear. The CDR3 has 13 amino acids. Germline values: CDR1 MGHDK, CDR2 SYGVNS. Trimming took 4 bases from V and 1 from J, leaving 7 bases between them. In DNA, the CDR3 is TGTGCCAGCAGTGGAGATACGAACACTGAAGCTTTCTTT. It encodes CASSGDTNTEAFF.

This rearrangement joins TRBV19 to TRBJ2-5; 7 bases agree with TRBD1. Losses at the gene ends were 1 base for V and 5 bases for J; bases not matched to a gene: 4. The CDR3 totals 14 residues. Germline CDR1 reads LNHDA; CDR2 reads SQIVND (reference sequence). The CDR3 region is CASSIGGGAETQYF. For the CDR3, the DNA is TGTGCCAGTAGTATAGGAGGGGGCGCGGAGACCCAGTACTTC.

This clonotype has at least ten counts. Just one base apart from a much larger clone, this may be a read error. The chain has TRBV5-1 and TRBJ2-3; D is unresolved. The end of the DNA is better explained by TRBJ1-5, so the J call may be wrong. The CDR3 runs to 14 residues. CDR1 is SGHRS and CDR2 is YFSETQ in the germline V gene. In nucleotides, the CDR3 is TGCGCCAGCAGCTTGACGGGGTCGGGAGATACGCAGCATTTT. Its translation: CASSLTGSGDTQHF.

This clonotype was seen ten or more times. The rearrangement uses TRBV20-1 and TRBJ2-2; possibly TRBD2 for D (5 bases). This CDR3 is 15 amino acids long. V lost 6 bases and J 2 bases, leaving 16 bases between the germline ends. Germline lookup yields CDR1 DFQATT and CDR2 SNEGSKA (reference sequence). The CDR3 DNA is TGCAGTGCCAACATTGGACTTATAAACACCGGGGAGCTGTTTTTT. It is translated as CSANIGLINTGELFF.

This clonotype appeared many times. V and J are TRBV6-1 and TRBJ2-2; no firm D call. The germline V gene has CDR1 MNHNS and CDR2 SASEGT. Between the trimmed V and J ends, which lost 11 bases and 0 bases, there was a span of 19 bases. The CDR3 extends over 16 amino acids. CDR3 DNA sequence: TGTGCCCTGAAGAATACGAGAGTCACGAACACCGGGGAGCTGTTTTTT. It specifies CALKNTRVTNTGELFF.

About this clonotype: Just one base apart from a much larger clone, this may be a read error. This chain uses TRBV29-1 with TRBJ2-5; D is undetermined. This CDR3 comprises 10 residues. In germline, CDR1 is SQVTM, CDR2 ANQGSEA. CDR3 protein: CSVAQETQHF. CDR3 in DNA: TGCAGCGTGGCCCAAGAGACCCAGCACTTC.

The table lists this clonotype with many counts. This chain connects TRBV12-3 or TRBV12-4 to TRBJ1-1; possible D gene TRBD1, 6 bases. V gave up 6 bases and J gave up 2 bases, with 13 bases separating them. The length of the CDR3 is 14 residues. The CDR3 DNA reads as TGTGCCAGCAGACCGGGACACAGTAACACTGAAGCTTTCTTT. Translating it yields CASRPGHSNTEAFF.

This clonotype was observed at least ten times. This chain connects TRBV7-8 to TRBJ2-3; D might be TRBD1 (5 bases). The length of the CDR3 is 16 residues. Germline values: CDR1 SGHVS, CDR2 FQNEAQ. Trimming took 3 bases from V and 5 from J, leaving 18 bases between them. Here the CDR3 DNA reads TGTGCCAGCAGCTTTCAGGGCGTGGCCGTTGGAGATACGCAGTATTTT. This codes for CASSFQGVAVGDTQYF.

This clonotype was seen many times. A much bigger clone sits one base away, suggesting this may be a read error. The chain couples TRBV11-2 to TRBJ2-1; no firm D call. The CDR3 spans 14 residues. The germline gives CDR1 SGHAT, CDR2 FQNNGV. CDR3 nucleotide sequence: TGTGCCAGCAGCGACCCTTCAAACTACAATGGGCAGTTCTTC. This codes for CASSDPSNYNGQFF.

This clonotype showed up just a few times. This sequence joins TRBV29-1 and TRBJ2-3, with D possibly TRBD1 on 6 matching bases. CDR3 length equals 18 residues. Germline lookup yields CDR1 SQVTM and CDR2 ANQGSEA. The V end was cut by 5 bases, the J end by 3 bases, with 27 bases between. CDR3 protein: CSVQWGLTGNSGTDTQYF. CDR3 sequence (DNA): TGCAGCGTTCAGTGGGGCCTGACAGGCAATTCCGGGACAGATACGCAGTATTTT.

The gene calls are TRBV6-1 and TRBJ1-1, with D possibly matching TRBD1 (5 bases). Germline lookup yields CDR1 MNHNS and CDR2 SASEGT. The germline V and J ends were trimmed by 0 bases and 3 bases, with 8 bases remaining between them. The CDR3 consists of 14 residues. The CDR3 DNA reads as TGTGCCAGCAGTGAAGCCGGGGCGGACACTGAAGCTTTCTTT. Its translation: CASSEAGADTEAFF.